A selection of T cell receptor beta chains follows, all from one sample in a study of T cells in Graves' hyperthyroidism and ophthalmopathy. TCRdb fed the multiplex PCR reads into MiXCR, producing one record per CDR3 protein. Found here are fewer than 350,000 distinct CDR3 sequences, 20% to 25% of them singletons; the top ten hold 50%. Sequenced sample: blood. The receptors originated from a woman aged 50 to 60 with Graves' hyperthyroidism. Both conserved end residues are part of each CDR3. D genes are given only for firm matches. Not all rows give a size; the values are once, few, many and, for expanded clones, a class.

j_gene: TRBJ2-4; abundance: NA; v_gene: TRBV20-1; d_gene: NA; CDR3aa: CSARDLGGLAKNIQYF; CDR3nt: TGCAGTGCTAGAGATCTAGGAGGACTAGCCAAAAACATTCAGTACTTC
j_gene: TRBJ1-5; abundance: NA; v_gene: TRBV15; d_gene: NA; CDR3aa: CATSPRRRALRGQPQHF; CDR3nt: TGTGCCACCAGCCCCCGGCGCCGGGCCCTACGAGGTCAGCCCCAGCATTTT
j_gene: TRBJ1-5; abundance: many; v_gene: TRBV7-6; d_gene: TRBD1; CDR3aa: CASSQGTGGTQPQHF; CDR3nt: TGTGCCAGCAGCCAAGGGACAGGGGGGACGCAGCCCCAGCATTTT
j_gene: TRBJ2-3; abundance: few; v_gene: TRBV5-1; d_gene: TRBD1; CDR3aa: CASRVTGDTDTQYF; CDR3nt: TGCGCCAGCAGAGTTACAGGGGACACAGATACGCAGTATTTT
j_gene: TRBJ1-1; abundance: many; v_gene: TRBV6-5; d_gene: NA; CDR3aa: CASSYSGGTEAFF; CDR3nt: TGTGCCAGCAGTTACTCAGGGGGCACTGAAGCTTTCTTT
j_gene: TRBJ1-2; abundance: NA; v_gene: TRBV19; d_gene: NA; CDR3aa: CASSKWDKANYGYTF; CDR3nt: TGTGCCAGTAGTAAGTGGGACAAAGCTAACTATGGCTACACCTTC
j_gene: TRBJ2-7; abundance: many; v_gene: TRBV20-1; d_gene: NA; CDR3aa: CSATPGHTFIYEQYF; CDR3nt: TGCAGTGCTACTCCGGGCCACACCTTTATCTACGAGCAGTACTTC
j_gene: TRBJ1-2; abundance: many; v_gene: TRBV7-8; d_gene: TRBD1; CDR3aa: CASSLGAGQGASNGYTF; CDR3nt: TGTGCCAGCAGCTTAGGGGCGGGACAGGGGGCTTCTAATGGCTACACCTTC
j_gene: TRBJ1-5; abundance: many; v_gene: TRBV20-1; d_gene: NA; CDR3aa: CSALGVSNQPQHF; CDR3nt: TGCAGTGCTCTGGGGGTTAGCAATCAGCCCCAGCATTTT
j_gene: TRBJ2-1; abundance: many; v_gene: TRBV28; d_gene: NA; CDR3aa: CASSRVNEQFF; CDR3nt: TGTGCCAGCAGTCGGGTCAATGAGCAGTTCTTC
j_gene: TRBJ2-5; abundance: few; v_gene: TRBV28; d_gene: NA; CDR3aa: CAGLLGQPQQETQYF; CDR3nt: TGTGCCGGCCTTCTGGGCCAGCCCCAACAAGAGACCCAGTACTTC
j_gene: TRBJ1-1; abundance: many; v_gene: TRBV18; d_gene: TRBD1; CDR3aa: CASSQGADTEAFF; CDR3nt: TGTGCCAGCTCACAGGGGGCGGACACTGAAGCTTTCTTT
j_gene: TRBJ2-7; abundance: many; v_gene: TRBV18; d_gene: NA; CDR3aa: CASSPQTDSYEQYF; CDR3nt: TGTGCCAGCTCACCTCAGACAGACTCCTACGAGCAGTACTTC
j_gene: TRBJ2-1; abundance: many; v_gene: TRBV28; d_gene: TRBD2; CDR3aa: CASSWAGTRGFGQFF; CDR3nt: TGTGCCAGCAGCTGGGCCGGGACTAGGGGCTTCGGGCAGTTCTTC
j_gene: TRBJ2-3; abundance: many; v_gene: TRBV20-1; d_gene: NA; CDR3aa: CSARFSSTDTQYF; CDR3nt: TGCAGTGCTAGATTTTCCAGCACAGATACGCAGTATTTT
j_gene: TRBJ2-6; abundance: NA; v_gene: TRBV12-3/TRBV12-4; d_gene: TRBD1; CDR3aa: CASHLGTGGAGANVLTF; CDR3nt: TGTGCCAGCCATCTAGGGACAGGGGGAGCTGGGGCCAACGTCCTGACTTTC
j_gene: TRBJ2-2; abundance: NA; v_gene: TRBV27; d_gene: NA; CDR3aa: CASSLSGTLNTGELFF; CDR3nt: TGTGCCAGCAGTTTATCCGGGACCCTGAACACCGGGGAGCTGTTTTTT
j_gene: TRBJ2-5; abundance: NA; v_gene: TRBV2; d_gene: TRBD2; CDR3aa: CASSPAGVGETQYF; CDR3nt: TGTGCCAGCAGTCCAGCGGGAGTGGGGGAGACCCAGTACTTC
j_gene: TRBJ2-7; abundance: many; v_gene: TRBV13; d_gene: TRBD2; CDR3aa: CASGLAGTAYEQYF; CDR3nt: TGTGCCAGCGGACTAGCGGGCACCGCCTACGAGCAGTACTTC
j_gene: TRBJ2-1; abundance: NA; v_gene: TRBV27; d_gene: TRBD2; CDR3aa: CASSPGTSGGAYNEQFF; CDR3nt: TGTGCCAGCTCACCCGGGACTAGCGGGGGGGCCTACAATGAGCAGTTCTTC
j_gene: TRBJ1-2; abundance: NA; v_gene: TRBV5-1; d_gene: TRBD1; CDR3aa: CASSATTGTGNGYTF; CDR3nt: TGCGCCAGCAGTGCGACAACCGGGACAGGGAATGGCTACACCTTC
j_gene: TRBJ1-1; abundance: NA; v_gene: TRBV18; d_gene: NA; CDR3aa: CASSPRGGAKNTEAFF; CDR3nt: TGTGCCAGCTCACCACGTGGGGGCGCGAAGAACACTGAAGCTTTCTTT
j_gene: TRBJ2-7; abundance: many; v_gene: TRBV5-1; d_gene: NA; CDR3aa: CASSLGQLSSYEQYF; CDR3nt: TGCGCCAGCAGCTTGGGACAGCTGAGCTCCTACGAGCAGTACTTC
j_gene: TRBJ1-1; abundance: NA; v_gene: TRBV28; d_gene: NA; CDR3aa: CASSRFGHGETEAFF; CDR3nt: TGTGCCAGCAGTCGGTTCGGGCACGGGGAGACTGAAGCTTTCTTT
j_gene: TRBJ2-7; abundance: NA; v_gene: TRBV19; d_gene: NA; CDR3aa: CASSDLGGRYEQYF; CDR3nt: TGTGCCAGTAGCGATTTGGGCGGCCGCTACGAGCAGTACTTC
j_gene: TRBJ2-1; abundance: many; v_gene: TRBV20-1; d_gene: TRBD2; CDR3aa: CSARGLAEHNEQFF; CDR3nt: TGCAGTGCTAGAGGCCTAGCGGAACACAATGAGCAGTTCTTC
j_gene: TRBJ1-5; abundance: many; v_gene: TRBV20-1; d_gene: TRBD1; CDR3aa: CSALKQGNQPQHF; CDR3nt: TGCAGTGCCCTGAAACAGGGGAATCAGCCCCAGCATTTT
j_gene: TRBJ2-7; abundance: NA; v_gene: TRBV25-1; d_gene: NA; CDR3aa: CASSESGVVEQYF; CDR3nt: TGTGCCAGCAGTGAATCAGGGGTAGTCGAGCAGTACTTC
j_gene: TRBJ1-3; abundance: NA; v_gene: TRBV20-1; d_gene: NA; CDR3aa: CSAPGTGGNTIYF; CDR3nt: TGCAGTGCTCCTGGGACGGGGGGAAACACCATATATTTT
j_gene: TRBJ2-1; abundance: many; v_gene: TRBV5-1; d_gene: NA; CDR3aa: CASSLGHRDYNEQFF; CDR3nt: TGCGCCAGCAGCTTGGGCCACAGGGACTACAATGAGCAGTTCTTC
j_gene: TRBJ2-1; abundance: few; v_gene: TRBV9; d_gene: NA; CDR3aa: CASSVGALPSYNEQFF; CDR3nt: TGTGCCAGCAGCGTGGGAGCGCTCCCCTCCTACAATGAGCAGTTCTTC
j_gene: TRBJ1-1; abundance: NA; v_gene: TRBV5-1; d_gene: NA; CDR3aa: CASSPLAGTEAFF; CDR3nt: TGCGCCAGCAGTCCCCTGGCCGGCACTGAAGCTTTCTTT
j_gene: TRBJ2-3; abundance: NA; v_gene: TRBV5-1; d_gene: NA; CDR3aa: CASSLRDHRGTQYF; CDR3nt: TGCGCCAGCAGCTTGCGGGACCACAGAGGTACGCAGTATTTT
j_gene: TRBJ1-1; abundance: many; v_gene: TRBV6-5; d_gene: TRBD1; CDR3aa: CASSYSKAGGNTEAFF; CDR3nt: TGTGCCAGCAGTTACTCGAAAGCAGGGGGGAACACTGAAGCTTTCTTT
j_gene: TRBJ2-3; abundance: NA; v_gene: TRBV5-5; d_gene: TRBD2; CDR3aa: CASSFSHLAGVDTQYF; CDR3nt: TGTGCCAGCAGCTTTAGCCATCTAGCGGGAGTGGATACGCAGTATTTT
j_gene: TRBJ2-1; abundance: many; v_gene: TRBV13; d_gene: NA; CDR3aa: CASGSDGAGFNEQFF; CDR3nt: TGTGCCAGCGGATCGGACGGGGCGGGATTCAATGAGCAGTTCTTC
j_gene: TRBJ2-7; abundance: many; v_gene: TRBV18; d_gene: NA; CDR3aa: CASSVAGREQYF; CDR3nt: TGTGCCAGCTCAGTAGCAGGGCGCGAGCAGTACTTC
j_gene: TRBJ1-1; abundance: many; v_gene: TRBV10-3; d_gene: NA; CDR3aa: CATKSEGGFAEAFF; CDR3nt: TGTGCCACAAAAAGTGAGGGCGGATTCGCTGAAGCTTTCTTT
j_gene: TRBJ2-5; abundance: many; v_gene: TRBV20-1; d_gene: NA; CDR3aa: CSATRFRGVDQETQYF; CDR3nt: TGCAGTGCTACGAGATTCAGGGGGGTGGACCAAGAGACCCAGTACTTC
j_gene: TRBJ2-2; abundance: many; v_gene: TRBV7-8; d_gene: NA; CDR3aa: CASRDQIYGELFF; CDR3nt: TGTGCCAGCAGAGATCAGATCTACGGGGAGCTGTTTTTT
j_gene: TRBJ1-2; abundance: few; v_gene: TRBV24-1; d_gene: NA; CDR3aa: CATSDQTSYGYTF; CDR3nt: TGTGCCACCAGTGACCAGACAAGCTATGGCTACACCTTC
j_gene: TRBJ2-3; abundance: NA; v_gene: TRBV29-1; d_gene: NA; CDR3aa: CSARGRETDTQYF; CDR3nt: TGCAGCGCCCGGGGCAGAGAAACAGATACGCAGTATTTT
j_gene: TRBJ2-5; abundance: many; v_gene: TRBV11-1; d_gene: TRBD1; CDR3aa: CASSLGQGRVRETQYF; CDR3nt: TGTGCCAGCAGCTTAGGACAGGGGAGAGTTCGGGAGACCCAGTACTTC
j_gene: TRBJ2-7; abundance: many; v_gene: TRBV5-1; d_gene: TRBD2; CDR3aa: CASSRSGVGYEQYF; CDR3nt: TGCGCCAGCAGCCGTAGCGGGGTCGGATACGAGCAGTACTTC
j_gene: TRBJ2-7; abundance: many; v_gene: TRBV29-1; d_gene: NA; CDR3aa: CSVETTSYEQYF; CDR3nt: TGCAGCGTTGAAACTACCTCCTACGAGCAGTACTTC
j_gene: TRBJ1-1; abundance: NA; v_gene: TRBV2; d_gene: TRBD1; CDR3aa: CAWRYRGRTEAFF; CDR3nt: TGTGCCTGGAGGTACAGGGGGCGGACTGAAGCTTTCTTT
j_gene: TRBJ1-2; abundance: many; v_gene: TRBV28; d_gene: NA; CDR3aa: CASSSLIQERYGYTF; CDR3nt: TGTGCCAGCAGTTCCCTGATACAGGAGCGCTATGGCTACACCTTC
j_gene: TRBJ2-1; abundance: many; v_gene: TRBV2; d_gene: TRBD2; CDR3aa: CASGPGLAHEQFF; CDR3nt: TGTGCCAGCGGTCCGGGACTAGCCCATGAGCAGTTCTTC
j_gene: TRBJ2-1; abundance: few; v_gene: TRBV10-2; d_gene: NA; CDR3aa: CASSETGYEQFF; CDR3nt: TGCGCCAGCAGTGAGACGGGTTATGAGCAGTTCTTC
j_gene: TRBJ2-3; abundance: many; v_gene: TRBV7-2; d_gene: NA; CDR3aa: CASSLLGTDTQYF; CDR3nt: TGTGCCAGCAGCCTACTAGGCACAGATACGCAGTATTTT